This entry concerns a single TCR beta chain. V lost 4 bases and J lost 4; bases outside the gene matches: 7. This CDR3 region has 14 residues. Germline CDR1 MGHRA, CDR2 YSYEKL. This sample was included in a study of radiotherapy plus CTLA-4 blockade in lung cancer. This table comes from immunoSEQ multiplex PCR, and its TCRdb copy is limited to in-frame clones, with some not included. The table has roughly 98,000 clones, approximately 78% seen once. This TCR was sampled from a human donor with non-small cell lung cancer who had a partial response to radiotherapy plus ipilimumab. The input for sequencing was peripheral blood, taken from a patient treated with radiotherapy plus ipilimumab. The chain uses TRBV4-1 and TRBJ2-7; the match to TRBD1 covers 7 bases. The CDR3 loop reads CASSPAGQAYEQYF. CDR3 in DNA: TGCGCCAGCAGCCCCGCCGGACAGGCTTACGAGCAGTACTTC.